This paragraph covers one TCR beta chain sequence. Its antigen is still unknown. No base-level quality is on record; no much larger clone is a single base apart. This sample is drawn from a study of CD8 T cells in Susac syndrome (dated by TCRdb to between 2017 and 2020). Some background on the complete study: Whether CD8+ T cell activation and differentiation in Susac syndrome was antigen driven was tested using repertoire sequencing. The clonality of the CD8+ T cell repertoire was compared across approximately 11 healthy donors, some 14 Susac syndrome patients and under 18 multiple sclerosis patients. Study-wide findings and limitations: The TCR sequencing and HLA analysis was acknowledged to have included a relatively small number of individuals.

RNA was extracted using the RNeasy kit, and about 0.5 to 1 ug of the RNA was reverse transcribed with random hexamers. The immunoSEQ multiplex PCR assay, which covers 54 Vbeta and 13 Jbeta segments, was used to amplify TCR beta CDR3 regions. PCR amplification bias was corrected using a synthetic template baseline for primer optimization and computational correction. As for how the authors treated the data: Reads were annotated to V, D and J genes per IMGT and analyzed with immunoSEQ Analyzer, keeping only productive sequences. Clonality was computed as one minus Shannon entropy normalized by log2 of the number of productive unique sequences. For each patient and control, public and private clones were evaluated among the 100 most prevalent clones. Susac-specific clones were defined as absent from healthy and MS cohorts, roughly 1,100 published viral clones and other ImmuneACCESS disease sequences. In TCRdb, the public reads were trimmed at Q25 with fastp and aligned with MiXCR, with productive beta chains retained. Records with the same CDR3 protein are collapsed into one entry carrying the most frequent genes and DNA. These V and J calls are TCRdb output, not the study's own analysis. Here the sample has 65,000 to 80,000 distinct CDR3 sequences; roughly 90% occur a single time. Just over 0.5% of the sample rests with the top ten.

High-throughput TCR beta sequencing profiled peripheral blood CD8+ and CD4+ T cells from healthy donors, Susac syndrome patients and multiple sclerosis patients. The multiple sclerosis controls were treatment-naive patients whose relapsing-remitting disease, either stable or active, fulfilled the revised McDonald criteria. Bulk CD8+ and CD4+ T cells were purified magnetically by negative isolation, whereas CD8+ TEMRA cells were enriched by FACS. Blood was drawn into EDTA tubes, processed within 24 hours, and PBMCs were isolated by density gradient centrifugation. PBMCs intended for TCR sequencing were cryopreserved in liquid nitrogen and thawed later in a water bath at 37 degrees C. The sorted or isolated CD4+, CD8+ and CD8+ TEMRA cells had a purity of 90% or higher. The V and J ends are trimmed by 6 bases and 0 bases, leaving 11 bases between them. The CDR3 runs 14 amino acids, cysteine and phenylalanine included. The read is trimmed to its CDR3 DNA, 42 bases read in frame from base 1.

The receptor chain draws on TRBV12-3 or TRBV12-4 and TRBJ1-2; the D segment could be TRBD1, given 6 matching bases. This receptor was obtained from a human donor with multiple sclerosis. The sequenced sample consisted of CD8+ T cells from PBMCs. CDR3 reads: CASSLTGSNYGYTF. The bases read TGTGCCAGCAGCTTGACAGGCTCTAACTATGGCTACACCTTC.